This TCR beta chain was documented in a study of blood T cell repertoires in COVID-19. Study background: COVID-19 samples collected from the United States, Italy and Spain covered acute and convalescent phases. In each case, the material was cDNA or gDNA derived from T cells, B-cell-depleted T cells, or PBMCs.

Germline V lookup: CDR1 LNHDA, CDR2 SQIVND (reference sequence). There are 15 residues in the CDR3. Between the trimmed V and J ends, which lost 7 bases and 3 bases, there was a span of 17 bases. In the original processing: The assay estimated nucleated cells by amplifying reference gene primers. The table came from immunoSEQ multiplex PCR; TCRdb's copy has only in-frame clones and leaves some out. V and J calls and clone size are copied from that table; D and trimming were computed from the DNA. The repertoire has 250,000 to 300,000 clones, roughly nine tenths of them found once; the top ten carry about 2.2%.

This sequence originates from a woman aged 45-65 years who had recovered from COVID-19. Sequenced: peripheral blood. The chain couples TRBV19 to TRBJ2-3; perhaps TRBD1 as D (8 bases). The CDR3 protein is CASTPDREGTDTQYF. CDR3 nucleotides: TGTGCCAGTACCCCGGACAGGGAGGGAACAGATACGCAGTATTTT.